The 15 T cell receptor beta chains given below trace back to one sample, sequenced in a study of technical replicates of blood from several donors. This table comes from immunoSEQ multiplex PCR, and its TCRdb copy is limited to in-frame clones, with some not included. The sample records 60,000 to 85,000 clones, around 97% being singletons. Sequencing input: T cells isolated from PBMCs. These receptors came from a human donor in good health.

V is TRBV5-6 and J is TRBJ2-7; D gene ambiguous. The germline V gene encodes CDR1 SGHDT and CDR2 YYEEEE. The germline V and J ends were trimmed by 3 bases and 3 bases, with 16 bases remaining between them. The CDR3 covers 15 residues. CDR3 in DNA: TGTGCCAGCAGCTCGGCTAGGCCTCCCCTCTACGAGCAGTACTTC. Translated, it gives CASSSARPPLYEQYF. Filled out from reference TRBV5-6 and TRBJ2-7, the complete variable domain reads DAGVTQSPTHLIKTRGQQVTLRCSPKSGHDTVSWYQQALGQGPQFIFQYYEEEERQRGNFPDRFSGHQFPNYSSELNVNALLLGDSALYLCASSSARPPLYEQYFGPGTRLTVT.

The chain links TRBV19 to TRBJ2-7; D may be TRBD1 (5 bases). The CDR3 covers 16 residues. V shed 3 bases and J shed 3 bases, with 18 bases lying between them. Germline CDR1 LNHDA, CDR2 SQIVND (reference sequence). This CDR3 is CASSIHTGRAGYEQYF. The CDR3 bases are TGTGCCAGTAGTATCCACACAGGCAGAGCAGGCTACGAGCAGTACTTC.

Written as DNA, the CDR3 is TGTGCCAGCGCCCGTAGCGGGACGTCCTACGAGCAGTACTTC. This codes for CASARSGTSYEQYF. The rearrangement joins TRBV6-5 to TRBJ2-7, with 8 nucleotides matching TRBD2. Per germline, CDR1 MNHEY and CDR2 SVGAGI. J gave up 1 base and V 8 bases, and 7 bases lay outside the gene matches. The CDR3 runs to 14 residues.

This chain uses TRBV6-5 with TRBJ1-1; TRBD1 might be the D (5 bases). The V end was cut by 5 bases, the J end by 8 bases, with 18 bases between. Germline V gene sequence: CDR1 MNHEY, CDR2 SVGAGI. The CDR3 is 14 amino acids. CDR3 DNA sequence: TGTGCCAGCAGTAGCCCTTCAGGGTCCTTCGAAGCTTTCTTT. Its protein product is CASSSPSGSFEAFF.

The rearrangement joins TRBV27 to TRBJ2-6; TRBD1 matches 8 bases. The CDR3 is made up of 16 amino acids. The ends lost 10 bases at V and 0 bases at J; junction bases unmatched: 8. Germline V gene lookup returns CDR1 MNHEY and CDR2 SMNVEV (reference sequence). CDR3 protein: CATSGGSYSGANVLTF. CDR3 DNA sequence: TGTGCCACCTCAGGGGGCTCTTACTCTGGGGCCAACGTCCTGACTTTC.

The chain uses TRBV6-4 and TRBJ2-2; D may be TRBD2 (6 bases). This CDR3 is built from 16 residues. Looked up from germline, CDR1 is MRHNA and CDR2 is SNTAGT. V lost 6 bases and J lost 1, with 15 bases in between. The CDR3 region is CASSPFSGLNTGELFF. The CDR3 coding sequence is TGTGCCAGCAGCCCCTTTAGCGGCCTGAACACCGGGGAGCTGTTTTTT.

The chain employs TRBV30 and TRBJ2-3, with a weak D call TRBD2 (7 bases). The V gene lost 2 bases and the J gene lost 4 bases, with 10 bases spanning the gap. Per the germline V gene, CDR1 is GTSNPN and CDR2 is SVGIG (reference sequence). The CDR3 has 13 amino acids. CDR3 loop: CAWSPGGPDTQYF. The CDR3 DNA reads TGTGCCTGGAGTCCCGGGGGGCCAGATACGCAGTATTTT.

The V and J genes are TRBV9 and TRBJ2-7; possibly TRBD2 for D (6 bases). Deletions cut 3 bases from V and 0 bases from J, with 10 bases between. The CDR3 has 14 residues. The germline V gene has CDR1 SGDLS and CDR2 YYNGEE. This chain's CDR3 is CASSGRDSSYEQYF. The CDR3 DNA reads as TGTGCCAGCAGCGGACGGGACTCCTCCTACGAGCAGTACTTC.

The chain carries TRBV2 and TRBJ2-2; TRBD2 matches at 9 bases. Trimming took 6 bases from V and 4 from J; bases not matched to a gene: 9. Germline CDR1 reads SNHLY; CDR2 reads FYNNEI. The CDR3 is made up of 16 amino acids. CDR3 nucleotide sequence: TGTGCCAGCAGGACCCCTAGCGGGACAAGCACCGGGGAGCTGTTTTTT. Amino acids: CASRTPSGTSTGELFF.

This clone showed up just a few times. CDR3 residues: CASSSGGTEAFF. In DNA form, the CDR3 reads TGTGCCAGCAGTTCAGGGGGAACTGAAGCTTTCTTT. The rearrangement links TRBV6-5 to TRBJ1-1; 7 nucleotides match TRBD1. This CDR3 is 12 amino acids long. Germline loops: CDR1 MNHEY, CDR2 SVGAGI. J was trimmed by 5 bases and V by 4 bases; bases with no gene match: 1.

The chain employs TRBV6-5 and TRBJ2-7; a weak D match, TRBD1 (5 bases). Between the trimmed V and J ends, which lost 2 bases and 3 bases, there was a span of 8 bases. This CDR3 contains 13 residues. CDR1 and CDR2 (germline): MNHEY, SVGAGI. For the CDR3, the DNA is TGTGCCAGCAGTTACGACAGAAACTACGAGCAGTACTTC. This gives the protein CASSYDRNYEQYF.

The CDR3 DNA reads as TGTGCCAGTAGTATCATTGAGGGCTTCGGCGAGCAGTACTTC. This translates into CASSIIEGFGEQYF. The V gene is TRBV19, the J gene TRBJ2-7, with D possibly matching TRBD2 (5 bases). Trimming removed 3 bases from V and 6 bases from J, with 15 bases in between. Germline-derived CDR1 and CDR2 are LNHDA and SQIVND (reference sequence). This CDR3 has 14 residues.

The chain employs TRBV6-5 and TRBJ1-1; tentative D call: TRBD1 (6 bases). This CDR3 region has 15 residues. From germline, CDR1 is MNHEY and CDR2 SVGAGI. V was shortened by 6 bases and J by 0 bases, with 14 bases between the two germline ends. CDR3 sequence reads: CASSRPTGLNTEAFF. The CDR3 region has the DNA TGTGCCAGCAGCCGACCGACAGGTCTGAACACTGAAGCTTTCTTT.

The rearrangement joins TRBV6-5 to TRBJ1-2; D not resolved. V lost 0 bases, J lost 0 bases, and 5 bases lay in between. In germline, CDR1 is MNHEY, CDR2 SVGAGI. This CDR3 region has 14 residues. The CDR3 loop reads CASSYSSPNYGYTF. The CDR3 DNA is TGTGCCAGCAGTTACTCGTCTCCTAACTATGGCTACACCTTC.

Regarding this clone: Germline and junction disagree at one end, which may indicate a read error. This chain joins TRBV7-7 and TRBJ2-5, with 9 nucleotides matching TRBD2. The CDR3 is 15 residues long. The germline gives CDR1 SSHAT, CDR2 FNYEAQ (reference sequence). CDR3: CASSSSSGVGETQYF. CDR3 bases: TGTGCTAGCAGCTCCTCTAGCGGGGTGGGGGAGACCCAGTACTTC.